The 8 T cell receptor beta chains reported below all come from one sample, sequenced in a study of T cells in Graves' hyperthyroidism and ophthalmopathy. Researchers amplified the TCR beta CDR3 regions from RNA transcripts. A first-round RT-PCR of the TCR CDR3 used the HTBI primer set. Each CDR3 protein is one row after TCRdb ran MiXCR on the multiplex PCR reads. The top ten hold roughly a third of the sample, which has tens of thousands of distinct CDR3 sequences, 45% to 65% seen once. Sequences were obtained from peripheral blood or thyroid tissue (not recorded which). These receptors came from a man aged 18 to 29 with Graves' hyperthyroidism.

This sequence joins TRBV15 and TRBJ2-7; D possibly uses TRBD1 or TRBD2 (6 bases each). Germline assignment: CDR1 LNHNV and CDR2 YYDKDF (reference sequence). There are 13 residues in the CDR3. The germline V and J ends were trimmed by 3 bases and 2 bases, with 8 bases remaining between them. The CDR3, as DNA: TGTGCCACCAGCAGGGAGGGGGCCTACGAGCAGTACTTC. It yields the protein CATSREGAYEQYF.

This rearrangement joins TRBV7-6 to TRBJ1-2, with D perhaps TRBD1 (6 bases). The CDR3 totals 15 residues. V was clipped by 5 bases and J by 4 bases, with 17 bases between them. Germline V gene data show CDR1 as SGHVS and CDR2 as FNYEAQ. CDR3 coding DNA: TGTGCCAGCAGCCCGTATCAAGGACAGCCCTATGGCTACACCTTC. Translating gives CASSPYQGQPYGYTF.

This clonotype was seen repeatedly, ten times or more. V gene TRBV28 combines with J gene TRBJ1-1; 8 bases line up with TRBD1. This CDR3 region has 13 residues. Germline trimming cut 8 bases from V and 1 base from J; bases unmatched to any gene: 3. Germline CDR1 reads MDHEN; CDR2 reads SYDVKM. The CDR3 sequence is CASLRGPNTEAFF. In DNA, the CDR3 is TGTGCCAGCCTCAGGGGGCCGAACACTGAAGCTTTCTTT.

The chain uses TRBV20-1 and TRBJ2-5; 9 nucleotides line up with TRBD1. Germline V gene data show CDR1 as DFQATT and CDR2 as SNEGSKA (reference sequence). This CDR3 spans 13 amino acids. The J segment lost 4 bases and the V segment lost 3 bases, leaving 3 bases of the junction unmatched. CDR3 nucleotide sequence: TGCAGTGCTAGTGGGACAGGGCGAGAGACCCAGTACTTC. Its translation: CSASGTGRETQYF.

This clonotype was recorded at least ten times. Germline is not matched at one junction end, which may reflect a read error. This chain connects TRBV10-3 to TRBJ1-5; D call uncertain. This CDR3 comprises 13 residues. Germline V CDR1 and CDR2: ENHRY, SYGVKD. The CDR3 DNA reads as TGTTCCATCAGTGAGTCGAGGGATCAGCCCCAGCATTTT. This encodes CSISESRDQPQHF.

CDR3 in amino acids: CSARDDGEAFF. In nucleotides, the CDR3 is TGCAGTGCCAGGGATGATGGTGAAGCTTTCTTT. The rearrangement links TRBV20-1 to TRBJ1-1, with D maybe TRBD1 (5 bases). The CDR3 is 11 residues long. The V gene's germline CDR1 is DFQATT and CDR2 SNEGSKA (reference sequence). V gave up 6 bases and J gave up 7 bases, with 12 bases separating them.

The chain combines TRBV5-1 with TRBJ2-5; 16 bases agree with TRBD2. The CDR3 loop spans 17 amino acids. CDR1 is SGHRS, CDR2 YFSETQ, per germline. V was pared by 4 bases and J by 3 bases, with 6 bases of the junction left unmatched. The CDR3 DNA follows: TGCGCCAGCAGCCCTCCTGGGACTAGCGGGAGGGAAGAGACCCAGTACTTC. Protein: CASSPPGTSGREETQYF.

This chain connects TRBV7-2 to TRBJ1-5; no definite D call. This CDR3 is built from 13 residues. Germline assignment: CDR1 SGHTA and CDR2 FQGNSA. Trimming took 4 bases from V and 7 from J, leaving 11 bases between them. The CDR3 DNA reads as TGTGCCAGCAGCTCGGGCGAGGGACAGCCCCAGCATTTT. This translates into CASSSGEGQPQHF.